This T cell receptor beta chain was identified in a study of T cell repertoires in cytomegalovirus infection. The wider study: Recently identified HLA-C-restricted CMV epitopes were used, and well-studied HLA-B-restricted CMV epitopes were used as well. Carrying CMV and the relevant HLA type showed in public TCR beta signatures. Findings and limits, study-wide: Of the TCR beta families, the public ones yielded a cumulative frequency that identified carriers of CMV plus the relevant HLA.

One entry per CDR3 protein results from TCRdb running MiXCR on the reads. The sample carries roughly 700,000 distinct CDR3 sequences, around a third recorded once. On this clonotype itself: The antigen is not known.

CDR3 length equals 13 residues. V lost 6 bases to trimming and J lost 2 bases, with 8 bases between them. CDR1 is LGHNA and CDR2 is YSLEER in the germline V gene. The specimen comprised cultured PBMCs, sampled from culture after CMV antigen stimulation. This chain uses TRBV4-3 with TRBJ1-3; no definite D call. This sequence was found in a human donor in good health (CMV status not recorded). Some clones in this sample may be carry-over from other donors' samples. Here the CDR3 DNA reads TGCGCCAGCAGTGAGGCCGCTGGAAACACCATATATTTT. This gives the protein CASSEAAGNTIYF.